This record looks at one T cell receptor (beta chain) sequence and its context. Which antigen it targets is not known. The input lacks base qualities; no much larger clone sits a single base away. The sample comes from a study of OX40 agonist ivuxolimab in advanced cancers. Study-wide context: Ivuxolimab, which targeted the costimulatory receptor OX40 (CD134), was an agonistic, fully human IgG2 monoclonal antibody. The paper covers the monotherapy dose-escalation part of the phase I ivuxolimab trial, which included N ≈ 54 patients. Prior anti-PD-1, anti-PD-L1 or anti-CTLA-4 therapy was permitted, and checkpoint inhibitors had been received by less than 45% of dose-escalation patients. The point of sequencing TCRbeta in the periphery was to test whether ivuxolimab changed TCR sequence diversity and drove clonal T-cell expansion. A male proportion of 70% to 90% and a mean age of around 60 years, ranging from 23 to 79, were recorded for the dose-escalation cohort. Partial responses were achieved by three dose-escalation patients, of whom one had hepatocellular carcinoma and two had cutaneous melanoma. Of the 50 to 55 patients in dose escalation, about 20 had hepatocellular carcinoma, some 15 had melanoma, 9 had renal cell carcinoma and 9 had head and neck cancer. Intravenous ivuxolimab was administered to patients every 2 weeks at six dose levels: 0.01, 0.1, 0.3, 1.5, 3 and 10 mg/kg. Broad study findings and their caveats: Low levels of normalized T-cell clonal expansion were also seen in some patients who did not respond. After ivuxolimab, expanded clones were on average more numerous among CD8+ T cells than among CD4+ T cells. Clonal expansion of both CD4+ and CD8+ blood T cells was observed from baseline to week 6 at doses 0.1 to 3.0 mg/kg. Partial responders in the 0.1-3.0 mg/kg groups had among the lowest normalized peripheral clonal expansion, especially among CD8+ T cells. Which antigens the clonally expanded peripheral T cells were specific for was not determined.

Genomic DNA was extracted from sorted cells for sequencing of the TCRbeta CDR3 region. TCRbeta CDR3 regions were sequenced using the immunoSEQ Assay. Sourced from immuneACCESS, this table was stored by TCRdb with only in-frame sequences that have V and J called. A share of the clones is absent; for the studies checked, an unresolved V gene accounts for under half, and the remainder has no known explanation. The sample has 83,000 or so clones on record, 84% of them singletons. The ten largest clones capture around 7.5% of the sample. Patients with autoimmune disease history or receiving systemic immunosuppression were excluded from the trial. Peripheral blood for TCR sequencing was collected from all dose cohorts at baseline, on cycle 4 day 1, and on cycle 7 day 1. Samples came from an open-label, multicenter, first-in-human phase I dose-escalation trial of ivuxolimab. Adults with locally advanced or metastatic melanoma, renal cell carcinoma, hepatocellular carcinoma or head and neck squamous cell carcinoma were enrolled in the trial. Before TCR sequencing, CD4+ T cells and CD8+ T cells from peripheral blood were sorted into separate populations.

The junction carries 7 bases between V and J, which are trimmed by 0 bases and 3 bases respectively. CDR1 and CDR2 were assigned from the germline V gene (reference sequence) as SGHKS and YYEKEE. The CDR3 covers 14 residues, taking in both the cysteine and the phenylalanine. Here the CDR3 DNA is all that survives: 42 bases in frame from base 1. The source is an adult with an advanced solid tumor such as melanoma, head and neck, liver or kidney cancer. The source material was CD4+ or CD8+ T cells sorted from blood, sampled in a trial of the OX40 agonist ivuxolimab. In this chain, TRBV5-5 is recombined with TRBJ1-5; the D gene is not confidently resolved. The nucleotides read TGTGCCAGCAGCTTGGCCGGGTCCAATCAGCCCCAGCATTTT. It is translated as CASSLAGSNQPQHF.